This T cell receptor beta chain came from a study of CD8+ T cells in alopecia areata. The CDR3 covers 16 residues. The germline V gene encodes CDR1 MNHEY and CDR2 SMNVEV (reference sequence). Losses at the gene ends were 4 bases for V and 8 bases for J; bases not matched to a gene: 12. Investigators isolated RNA and reverse transcribed it into cDNA to act as the sequencing template. Here immunoSEQ multiplex PCR was the method, and the copy in TCRdb shows in-frame clones only, minus some. This sample yields 250,000 to 300,000 clones, of which roughly 64% are seen a single time; under 2% belongs to the top ten. Noted treatment: oral pan-JAK inhibitor, 5-10 mg twice daily.

Sequenced material: CD4+ T cells sorted from blood, taken at week 24, from a patient treated with tofacitinib. The chain combines TRBV27 with TRBJ2-1; 9 bases agree with TRBD2. The source is a human donor with alopecia areata. The CDR3 sequence is CASSSSRGGAYDEQFF. The CDR3 DNA follows: TGTGCCAGCAGTTCGAGCCGCGGGGGGGCTTATGATGAGCAGTTCTTC.